The clone carrying this T cell receptor (beta chain) has a handful of counts. Its antigen is undetermined. The authors used template switching to add a universal primer site and gave cDNA unique molecular identifiers. MiXCR, run by TCRdb on the 5' RACE reads, gives a single entry per CDR3 protein. The sample lists about 220,000 distinct CDR3 sequences, 7.5% occurring once. This sample stems from a study of identical twins. Study-wide findings and caveats: In cord blood, abundant beta clonotypes had fewer insertions; memory showed no trend. The models gave estimates that fell short of the out-of-frame TCR alpha sharing seen in monozygotic twins.

The CDR3 is 11 residues long. Trimming at V came to 5 bases and at J to 9 bases, leaving 3 bases not matched to a gene. Per the germline V gene, CDR1 is MDHEN and CDR2 is SYDVKM. This same sample was also taken into another study, of yellow fever vaccine responses in identical twins.

V is TRBV28 and J is TRBJ2-7; TRBD2 matches 8 bases. The receptor was derived from a woman aged 18-29 years in good health. Sequences were obtained from memory (CD45RO+) T cells sorted from blood. The CDR3 loop reads CASSRGLAQYF. In DNA, the CDR3 is TGTGCCAGCAGTCGAGGACTAGCGCAGTACTTC. The full variable domain, in which reference TRBV28 and TRBJ2-7 provide the parts outside the CDR3, is DVKVTQSSRYLVKRTGEKVFLECVQDMDHENMFWYRQDPGLGLRLIYFSYDVKMKEKGDIPEGYSVSREKKERFSLILESASTNQTSMYLCASSRGLAQYFGPGTRLTVT.